This T cell receptor (beta chain) originates from a study of blood T cell repertoires in COVID-19. Study in general: Material from acute and convalescent COVID-19 was sourced from the United States, Italy and Spain. In each case, the material was cDNA or gDNA derived from T cells, B-cell-depleted T cells, or PBMCs.

Original data processing: How many nucleated cells were present was estimated from reference gene primer amplification. Profiled with immunoSEQ multiplex PCR; TCRdb holds only in-frame clones, not every one. The V and J calls and clone size were taken over from that table, and D and trimming were inferred from the DNA. This repertoire shows about 200,000 clones, about 78% found once; its top ten account for roughly 6%. Trimming took 8 bases from V and 8 from J; bases not matched to a gene: 8. CDR1 is MNHEY and CDR2 is SVGAGI in the germline V gene. The length of the CDR3 is 14 residues. The sample consisted of peripheral blood. The clonotype comes from a woman between 70 and 85 years old with acute or convalescent COVID-19. The chain couples TRBV6-5 to TRBJ2-1; 11 bases match TRBD2. The CDR3 nucleotides read TGTGCCAGCGGTTCTACTAGCGGGAGCGATGAGCAGTTCTTC. The encoded protein is CASGSTSGSDEQFF.